This TCR beta chain was retrieved from a study of blood T cells in healthy people across ages. Through a sample-barcoded 5' primer and a J-beta primer mix, a second PCR was run for roughly 6 to 11 cycles. TCRdb re-derived calls from the 5' RACE reads in MiXCR, one entry per CDR3 protein. The table includes about 1.6 million distinct CDR3 sequences, about 31% detected once. The CDR3 runs to 15 residues. The chain links TRBV21-1 to TRBJ1-5; the table's D call TRBD1 went unverified against the DNA. TRBV21-1 is deemed a pseudogene. The source of this sequence is a woman between 25 and 40 years old in good health. The sample taken for sequencing was blood. The CDR3 loop is CASSKEFGPPQPQHF. In DNA form, the CDR3 reads TGTGCCAGCAGCAAAGAGTTCGGTCCCCCGCAGCCCCAGCATTTT.